This passage covers 10 T cell receptor beta chains from one sample sequenced in a study of shared clonotypes between healthy human individuals. Assay used: immunoSEQ multiplex PCR; TCRdb lists only in-frame clones, some missing. The sample consists of about 480,000 clones, approximately 85% of them appearing once. The sequenced material came from PBMCs. The source of these receptors is a woman aged 40-49 years in good health. Some clones in this sample may be carry-over from other donors' samples.

The chain recombines TRBV19 with TRBJ2-1; 10 bases fit TRBD2. This CDR3 is built from 15 residues. V shed 3 bases and J 3 bases; nucleotides not matched to a gene: 2. Germline V CDR1 and CDR2: LNHDA, SQIVND (reference sequence). The DNA for the CDR3 is TGTGCCAGTAGTATCCCTAGCGGGAGCTACAATGAGCAGTTCTTC. This sequence encodes CASSIPSGSYNEQFF.

The chain combines TRBV11-3 with TRBJ2-3; 8 bases align to TRBD2. The CDR3 is 16 residues long. Germline V lookup: CDR1 SGHNT, CDR2 YENEEA. Trimming removed 1 base from V and 5 bases from J; junction bases left unmatched: 8. As DNA, the CDR3 is TGTGCCAGCAGCTTAGGGTCGGCGGGAGGTGAAGATACGCAGTATTTT. This gives the protein CASSLGSAGGEDTQYF.

The rearrangement links TRBV2 to TRBJ1-2; 12 bases map to TRBD1. The CDR3 totals 17 residues. V lost 1 base, J lost 5 bases, and 8 bases stayed unmatched. Germline V gene sequence: CDR1 SNHLY, CDR2 FYNNEI. The CDR3 nucleotides are TGTGCCAGCAGTGAAGAAGAGGGACAGGGGGCCTCTTATGGCTACACCTTC. It codes for CASSEEEGQGASYGYTF.

The V call is TRBV7-8, the J call TRBJ2-1; 10 bases are a match to TRBD2. The CDR3 loop spans 17 amino acids. Germline lookup yields CDR1 SGHVS and CDR2 FQNEAQ. V was clipped by 4 bases and J by 4 bases; unmatched bases: 10. CDR3 residues: CASSSRIAGGVYNEQFF. DNA of the CDR3: TGTGCCAGCAGCTCCCGAATAGCGGGAGGAGTGTACAATGAGCAGTTCTTC.

The chain joins TRBV4-3 to TRBJ2-7, with no clear D. The CDR3 has 15 amino acids. CDR1 is LGHNA and CDR2 is YSLEER in the germline V gene. The ends were cut back, 5 bases at V and 0 bases at J, with 14 bases in the middle. CDR3 loop: CASSSQGLSSYEQYF. DNA of the CDR3: TGCGCCAGCAGCAGCCAAGGTCTTAGCTCCTACGAGCAGTACTTC.

The V and J genes are TRBV5-6 and TRBJ1-3, with D hard to call. Looked up from germline, CDR1 is SGHDT and CDR2 is YYEEEE. This CDR3 region has 14 residues. V gave up 4 bases and J gave up 5 bases, with 13 bases separating them. CDR3 amino acids: CASSPVHSRNTIYF. The CDR3 nucleotides are TGTGCCAGCAGCCCCGTCCACAGTCGAAACACCATATATTTT.

This chain joins TRBV6-5 and TRBJ2-1; 8 nucleotides agree with TRBD2. Germline CDR1 and CDR2: MNHEY and SVGAGI. The CDR3 has 15 amino acids. The V gene end was trimmed by 3 bases and the J gene end by 1 base; junction bases not matched to a gene: 2. CDR3 sequence reads: CASSYAGGSYNEQFF. DNA for the CDR3: TGTGCCAGCAGTTATGCGGGAGGATCCTACAATGAGCAGTTCTTC.

CDR3 protein: CASRPPSGSYNEQFF. Written as DNA, the CDR3 is TGTGCCAGCAGGCCCCCGAGCGGCTCCTACAATGAGCAGTTCTTC. The chain combines TRBV11-2 with TRBJ2-1, with TRBD2 as a possible D gene (5 bases). Germline V gene data show CDR1 as SGHAT and CDR2 as FQNNGV. The CDR3 length is 15 residues. V was trimmed by 6 bases and J by 0 bases, leaving 12 bases between them.

This chain connects TRBV6-5 to TRBJ1-1; D is undetermined. The V gene's germline CDR1 is MNHEY and CDR2 SVGAGI. The CDR3 extends over 15 amino acids. V lost 6 bases and J 0 bases, leaving 14 bases between the germline ends. The chain's CDR3 is CASSPQVPMNTEAFF. CDR3 bases: TGTGCCAGCAGCCCCCAAGTCCCGATGAACACTGAAGCTTTCTTT.

This rearrangement joins TRBV18 to TRBJ2-3; D is perhaps TRBD1 or TRBD2 (5 bases each). Germline V lookup: CDR1 KGHSH, CDR2 LQKENI. The CDR3 spans 15 residues. Trimming took off 3 bases at V and 3 bases at J, with 13 bases between the two ends. The CDR3 protein is CASSPKSGPTDTQYF. In DNA, the CDR3 is TGTGCCAGCTCACCTAAGTCGGGGCCAACAGATACGCAGTATTTT.